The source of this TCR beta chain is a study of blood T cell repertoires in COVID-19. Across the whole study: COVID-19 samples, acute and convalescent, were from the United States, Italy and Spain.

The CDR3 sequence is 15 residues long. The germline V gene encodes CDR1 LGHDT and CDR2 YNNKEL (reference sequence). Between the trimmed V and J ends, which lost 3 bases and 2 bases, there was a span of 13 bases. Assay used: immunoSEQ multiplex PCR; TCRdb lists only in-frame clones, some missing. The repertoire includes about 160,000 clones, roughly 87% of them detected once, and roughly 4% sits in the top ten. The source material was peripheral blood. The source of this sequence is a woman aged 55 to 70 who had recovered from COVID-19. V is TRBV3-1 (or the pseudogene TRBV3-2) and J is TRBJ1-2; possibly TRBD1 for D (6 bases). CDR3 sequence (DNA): TGTGCCAGCAGCCAGAGGGACACTTCAAACTATGGCTACACCTTC. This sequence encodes CASSQRDTSNYGYTF.